This T cell receptor beta chain was observed in a study of blood T cells in healthy people across ages. As for the study in general: About one barcoded beta molecule per two T cells came from capture by template switching. Notes on the study in general: Considered underestimates were the diversity estimates obtained from one million T cells.

Next came a second PCR, run for roughly 6 to 11 cycles, which used a sample-barcoded 5' primer along with a J-beta primer mix. TCRdb called the 5' RACE reads again in MiXCR, with one record for every CDR3 protein. The data hold roughly 800,000 distinct CDR3 sequences, with just under 25% observed a single time. Isolated per sample were at least 6 million PBMCs. For this clonotype: The target antigen is unknown.

This CDR3 is built from 12 residues. Germline CDR1 reads DFQATT; CDR2 reads SNEGSKA (reference sequence). The V end was cut by 4 bases, the J end by 3 bases, with 9 bases between. Another study also made use of these data, one on T cells of mothers and their children.

Sequenced input: blood. This chain joins TRBV20-1 and TRBJ1-2; D is undetermined. The TCR sequence derives from a boy between 10 and 17 years old in good health. Here the CDR3 DNA reads TGCAGTGCTACGGGTCGTGACTATGGCTACACCTTC. It codes for CSATGRDYGYTF.